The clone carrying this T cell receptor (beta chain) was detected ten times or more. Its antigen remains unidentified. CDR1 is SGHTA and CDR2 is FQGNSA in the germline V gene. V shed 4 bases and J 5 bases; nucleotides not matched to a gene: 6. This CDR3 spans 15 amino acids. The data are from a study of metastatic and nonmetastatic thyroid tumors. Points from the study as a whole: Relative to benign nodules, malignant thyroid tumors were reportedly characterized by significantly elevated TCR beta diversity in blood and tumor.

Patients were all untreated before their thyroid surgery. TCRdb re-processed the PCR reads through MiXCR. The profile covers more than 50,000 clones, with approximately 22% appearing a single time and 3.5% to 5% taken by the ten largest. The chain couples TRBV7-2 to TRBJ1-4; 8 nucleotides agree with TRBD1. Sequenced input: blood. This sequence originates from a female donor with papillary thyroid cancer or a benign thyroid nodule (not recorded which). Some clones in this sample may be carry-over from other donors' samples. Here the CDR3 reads CASSSDRGSNEKLFF. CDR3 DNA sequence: TGTGCCAGCAGCTCTGACAGGGGATCGAATGAAAAACTGTTTTTT.